The 28 T cell receptor beta chains reported below all come from one sample, sequenced in a study of memory CD4+ T cells and cytomegalovirus serostatus. The sort gate was single viable CD3+CD4+CD8-CD45RO+ cells for memory CD4+ T cells. Assay used: immunoSEQ multiplex PCR; TCRdb lists only in-frame clones, some missing. The top ten clones hold roughly 0.6% of a sample with 40,000 to 55,000 clones, 70% to 85% of them seen once. Sequences were obtained from memory CD4+ T cells from blood. The receptors derive from an adult in good health and CMV-seronegative.

This rearrangement joins TRBV7-2 to TRBJ2-5; a weak D match, TRBD1 (5 bases). This CDR3 has 16 residues. V was shortened by 1 base and J by 1 base, with 13 bases between the two germline ends. Germline CDR1 is SGHTA and CDR2 is FQGNSA. CDR3 protein: CASSLVQGIAQETQYF. CDR3 in DNA: TGTGCCAGCAGCTTAGTGCAGGGTATAGCCCAAGAGACCCAGTACTTC.

The chain recombines TRBV29-1 with TRBJ2-3; 10 bases match TRBD2. The V segment lost 0 bases and the J segment 10 bases; nucleotides outside the gene matches: 10. Per germline, CDR1 SQVTM and CDR2 ANQGSEA. This CDR3 has 15 amino acids. CDR3 nucleotides: TGCAGCGTTGAAGAGTCTAGCGGGGGACCTTCGGCGCAGTATTTT. Protein sequence: CSVEESSGGPSAQYF.

This chain connects TRBV18 to TRBJ1-4; D is uncertain. V shed 4 bases and J shed 0 bases, with 9 bases lying between them. The germline V gene encodes CDR1 KGHSH and CDR2 LQKENI. There are 15 residues in the CDR3. The CDR3 nucleotides read TGTGCCAGCTCACGGAACAGCGCAACTAATGAAAAACTGTTTTTT. The encoded protein is CASSRNSATNEKLFF.

This rearrangement joins TRBV13 to TRBJ2-5; tentative D call: TRBD1 (5 bases). CDR1 PRHDT and CDR2 FYEKMQ come from the germline V gene (reference sequence). Trimming removed 0 bases at V and 4 bases at J, with 18 bases between. The CDR3 covers 17 residues. CDR3 sequence reads: CASSLGLSPPGRETQYF. CDR3 nucleotide sequence: TGTGCCAGCAGCTTAGGCCTAAGCCCCCCAGGGCGAGAGACCCAGTACTTC.

The chain recombines TRBV15 with TRBJ2-3; the match to TRBD1 covers 10 bases. Trimming cost V 9 bases and J 4 bases; bases outside gene matches: 7. The germline V gene encodes CDR1 LNHNV and CDR2 YYDKDF (reference sequence). The CDR3 runs 14 residues. The CDR3 DNA follows: TGTGCCACTAACCGGGACAGGGGAGCAGATACGCAGTATTTT. Amino acid sequence: CATNRDRGADTQYF.

The chain couples TRBV6-6 to TRBJ1-5; 12 bases fit TRBD1. This CDR3 region has 16 residues. The ends lost 6 bases at V and 0 bases at J; junction bases unmatched: 3. Germline-derived CDR1 and CDR2 are MNHNY and SVGAGI (reference sequence). The CDR3 protein is CASRGTGGSSNQPQHF. The CDR3 coding sequence is TGTGCCAGCAGGGGGACAGGGGGCTCTAGCAATCAGCCCCAGCATTTT.

V is TRBV2 and J is TRBJ2-7, with 9 bases that match TRBD1. The CDR3 spans 12 residues. V was pared by 7 bases and J by 4 bases, with 2 bases of the junction left unmatched. The germline V gene encodes CDR1 SNHLY and CDR2 FYNNEI. CDR3 sequence (DNA): TGTGCCAGCATCGGGACAGGGTACGAGCAGTACTTC. This sequence encodes CASIGTGYEQYF.

With regard to this clone: This sample also contains other DNA sequences that code for the same CDR3. V gene TRBV6-1 combines with J gene TRBJ1-1; no definite D call. V shed 0 bases and J shed 5 bases, with 7 bases lying between them. Germline loops: CDR1 MNHNS, CDR2 SASEGT. The CDR3 runs to 13 residues. CDR3 bases: TGTGCCAGCAGTGAAGCGGGAGGGACTGAAGCTTTCTTT. Protein: CASSEAGGTEAFF.

CDR3 region: CAINGDRASDEQYF. CDR3 sequence (DNA): TGTGCCATCAATGGAGACAGGGCGAGCGACGAGCAGTACTTC. The genes are TRBV10-3 and TRBJ2-7; 7 bases are a match to TRBD1. V shed 7 bases, J shed 5 bases, and the junction held 11 bases outside the gene matches. Looked up from germline, CDR1 is ENHRY and CDR2 is SYGVKD. This CDR3 is 14 amino acids long.

The chain recombines TRBV15 with TRBJ1-1; D possibly corresponds to TRBD1 (6 bases). CDR1 is LNHNV, CDR2 YYDKDF, per germline (reference sequence). The V and J ends lost 0 bases and 5 bases respectively, with 13 bases between them. This CDR3 comprises 15 residues. The CDR3 here is CATSREGAGGTEAFF. CDR3 DNA sequence: TGTGCCACCAGCAGAGAGGGGGCCGGGGGGACTGAAGCTTTCTTT.

CDR3 bases: TGTGCCAGCGGCGGGTTGGATAATGAAAAACTGTTTTTT. The encoded protein is CASGGLDNEKLFF. The chain combines TRBV6-1 with TRBJ1-4, with no clear D. Germline V gene data show CDR1 as MNHNS and CDR2 as SASEGT. The CDR3 runs to 13 residues. V was clipped by 8 bases and J by 4 bases, with 11 bases between them.

This clone was recorded only once. This rearrangement joins TRBV4-1 to TRBJ2-2; 7 bases align to TRBD1. V lost 0 bases, J lost 0 bases, and 4 bases stayed unmatched. CDR1 is MGHRA and CDR2 is YSYEKL in the germline V gene. The length of the CDR3 is 17 residues. The CDR3 DNA follows: TGCGCCAGCAGCCAAGAAGGGCAGGGGGCGAACACCGGGGAGCTGTTTTTT. It specifies CASSQEGQGANTGELFF.

The V and J genes are TRBV19 and TRBJ2-7, with TRBD2 matching 7 bases. There are 15 residues in the CDR3. Germline CDR1 and CDR2: LNHDA and SQIVND (reference sequence). After removal of 2 bases from V and 0 bases from J, the junction contained 4 bases not matched to a gene. The CDR3 spells CASSIISGASYEQYF. Written as DNA, the CDR3 is TGTGCCAGTAGTATAATAAGCGGGGCCTCCTACGAGCAGTACTTC.

With regard to this clone: Compared with germline, one end of the junction differs, possibly owing to a read error. The chain combines TRBV2 with TRBJ2-1; 11 bases line up with TRBD2. Germline CDR1 SNHLY, CDR2 FYNNEI. This CDR3 spans 14 amino acids. CDR3 amino acids: CASSTTRSGGDPVF. For the CDR3, the DNA is TGTGCCAGCAGCACGACCCGTAGCGGGGGGGATCCGGTCTTC.

CDR3 nucleotides: TGTGCCAGCAGTAGGGACAGACAAGAGACCCAGTACTTC. This translates into CASSRDRQETQYF. The rearrangement joins TRBV6-5 to TRBJ2-5; 7 nucleotides line up with TRBD1. V gave up 5 bases and J gave up 2 bases; unmatched junction bases: 2. The CDR3 runs to 13 residues. Germline V gene sequence: CDR1 MNHEY, CDR2 SVGAGI.

This clone is a singleton in its sample. This chain links TRBV19 with TRBJ2-5, with a possible D match to TRBD2 (6 bases). Germline V lookup: CDR1 LNHDA, CDR2 SQIVND (reference sequence). CDR3 size: 15 residues. Trimming took 4 bases from V and 3 from J, leaving 15 bases between them. CDR3 nucleotide sequence: TGTGCCAGTAGTACCCCCCGGGGAGGTGAAGAGACCCAGTACTTC. Amino acid sequence: CASSTPRGGEETQYF.

This clone is a singleton in its sample. The CDR3 coding sequence is TGTGCCTGGAAACTAAAGGACAGGGGATATGGCTACACCTTC. Its protein is CAWKLKDRGYGYTF. The chain links TRBV30 to TRBJ1-2, with 9 bases fitting TRBD1. Germline trimming cut 4 bases from V and 5 bases from J; bases unmatched to any gene: 8. The CDR3 sequence is 14 residues long. Germline loops: CDR1 GTSNPN, CDR2 SVGIG (reference sequence).

The chain recombines TRBV2 with TRBJ1-4; the D gene is possibly TRBD1 (5 bases). The CDR3 length is 14 residues. CDR1 SNHLY and CDR2 FYNNEI come from the germline V gene. Trimming cost V 7 bases and J 8 bases, with 17 bases left between them. The CDR3 spells CASKPGLMAEKLFF. Written as DNA, the CDR3 is TGTGCCAGCAAACCGGGACTCATGGCGGAAAAACTGTTTTTT.

The V gene is TRBV6-5, the J gene TRBJ1-2, with 7 positions matching TRBD1. Trimming at V came to 6 bases and at J to 0 bases, leaving 4 bases not matched to a gene. The CDR3 extends over 14 amino acids. The V gene's germline CDR1 is MNHEY and CDR2 SVGAGI. CDR3 in DNA: TGTGCCAGCAGCTCGGGACAGCCTAACTATGGCTACACCTTC. It is translated as CASSSGQPNYGYTF.

This CDR3 is CAISDRGGQYEQYF. The CDR3 DNA reads TGTGCCATCAGTGACAGGGGTGGGCAATACGAGCAGTACTTC. This chain links TRBV10-3 with TRBJ2-7, with D tentatively TRBD1 (6 bases). CDR3 length equals 14 residues. Germline loops: CDR1 ENHRY, CDR2 SYGVKD. V was clipped by 3 bases and J by 4 bases, with 13 bases between them.

The J gene is TRBJ2-1, the V gene TRBV5-6; D gene ambiguous. The CDR3 spans 14 residues. Germline V CDR1 and CDR2: SGHDT, YYEEEE. V lost 0 bases and J 6 bases, leaving 10 bases between the germline ends. The CDR3 here is CASSLGNEVNEQFF. CDR3 bases: TGTGCCAGCAGCTTGGGGAATGAAGTCAATGAGCAGTTCTTC.

V is TRBV4-2 and J is TRBJ1-1; D is perhaps TRBD1 (5 bases). Trimming stripped 1 base from V and 4 bases from J, with 13 bases between. This CDR3 is built from 15 residues. The V gene's germline CDR1 is LGHNA and CDR2 YNFKEQ. DNA of the CDR3: TGTGCCAGCAGCCAAGGGGACGCAGGATCCACTGAAGCTTTCTTT. Translated, it gives CASSQGDAGSTEAFF.

This clone has only a few counts. The chain joins TRBV19 to TRBJ1-6; 7 nucleotides agree with TRBD1. The CDR3 is 15 residues long. CDR1 and CDR2 (germline): LNHDA, SQIVND (reference sequence). V lost 8 bases to trimming and J lost 8 bases; unmatched junction nucleotides: 12. Written as DNA, the CDR3 is TGTGCCAGTGGATCGACAGGGTGGAGCGATTCACCCCTCCACTTT. Translated: CASGSTGWSDSPLHF.

V is TRBV4-2 and J is TRBJ1-2, with 12 positions matching TRBD1. Per the germline V gene, CDR1 is LGHNA and CDR2 is YNFKEQ. This CDR3 spans 18 amino acids. V lost 0 bases to trimming and J lost 6 bases; unmatched junction nucleotides: 11. The CDR3 loop is CASSQDIQAGTGGDGYTF. The CDR3, as DNA: TGTGCCAGCAGCCAAGACATCCAAGCCGGGACAGGGGGCGATGGCTACACCTTC.

This clone occurred a few times. CDR3 nucleotides: TGTGCCAGCAGCCAAGAGGCCACAGGGGATCGGGGCTACACCTTC. This translates into CASSQEATGDRGYTF. V usage is TRBV4-2 and J usage is TRBJ1-2; 7 nucleotides agree with TRBD1. Germline V gene sequence: CDR1 LGHNA, CDR2 YNFKEQ. After removal of 0 bases from V and 8 bases from J, the junction contained 9 bases not matched to a gene. The CDR3 is 15 amino acids.

The rearrangement uses TRBV11-2 and TRBJ2-7; 8 bases align to TRBD1. This CDR3 contains 14 residues. Germline CDR1 is SGHAT and CDR2 is FQNNGV. V lost 5 bases and J lost 2; bases outside the gene matches: 5. The CDR3 sequence is CASSPDRATYEQYF. The CDR3 DNA reads TGTGCCAGCAGCCCGGACAGGGCGACCTACGAGCAGTACTTC.

This chain links TRBV29-1 with TRBJ1-1; 8 nucleotides align to TRBD1. Germline V gene sequence: CDR1 SQVTM, CDR2 ANQGSEA. This CDR3 spans 13 amino acids. The ends lost 6 bases at V and 3 bases at J; junction bases unmatched: 6. The chain's CDR3 is CSVRQGWDTEAFF. CDR3 DNA sequence: TGCAGCGTGAGACAGGGGTGGGACACTGAAGCTTTCTTT.

The rearrangement joins TRBV28 to TRBJ1-2; TRBD1 matches at 9 bases. Looked up from germline, CDR1 is MDHEN and CDR2 is SYDVKM. This CDR3 is built from 20 residues. With 2 bases clipped from V and 4 bases from J, the junction kept 20 bases outside the gene matches. The CDR3 DNA reads as TGTGCCAGCAGTTTAAGGGGGTACCGAATTTTGGACAGGGGCACCTATGGCTACACCTTC. Its protein is CASSLRGYRILDRGTYGYTF.